This T cell receptor (beta chain) emerged from a study of T cells in Graves' hyperthyroidism and ophthalmopathy. The source material, RNA transcripts, was used to amplify TCR beta CDR3 regions. HTBI primers were the set used in a first-round RT-PCR of the TCR CDR3. TCRdb re-called the multiplex PCR reads with MiXCR, one entry per CDR3 protein. The repertoire consists of approximately 400,000 distinct CDR3 sequences, with more than 15% occurring once and the leading ten covering 14%. This clonotype was detected only a few times. No ophthalmopathy progression within 18 months constituted stable Graves' hyperthyroidism. This CDR3 is built from 16 residues. CDR1 DFQATT and CDR2 SNEGSKA come from the germline V gene (reference sequence).

The chain combines TRBV20-1 with TRBJ1-5; D is possibly TRBD1 (5 bases). Sequencing was done on a sample of blood. The clonotype was recovered from a woman between 18 and 29 years old with Graves' hyperthyroidism. The CDR3 loop reads CGARLGIGFSNQPQHF. CDR3 DNA sequence: TGCGGGGCGAGATTGGGAATTGGTTTCAGCAATCAGCCCCAGCATTTT.